Listed below are T cell receptor beta chains from one sample, sequenced in a study of T-cell reconstitution after alpha-beta-depleted transplantation in children. TCRdb itself ran the PCR reads through MiXCR, one entry per CDR3 protein. The top ten hold around 4.8% of the sample, which has 200,000 to 300,000 distinct CDR3 sequences, more than 20% seen once. The material sequenced was PBMCs, mostly from graft donor cells, taken 360 days after TCRalphabeta/CD19-depleted stem cell transplant. The receptors were sampled from a female patient aged 2-9 years who had a stem cell transplant for congenital amegakaryocytic thrombocytopenia, so the T cells may come from the graft donor. Both conserved end residues are part of each CDR3. Each record gives: V gene, J gene, D gene, clone size, CDR3 protein, CDR3 DNA. The D gene is left open where the match is weak. Size values are once, few and many counts, or a class for expanded clones, and some rows have none.

TRBV5-1,TRBJ2-1,TRBD2,.,CASSPPGTSGPSQYEQFF,TGCGCCAGCAGCCCTCCCGGGACTAGCGGCCCCTCTCAGTATGAGCAGTTCTTC
TRBV18,TRBJ2-7,.,.,CASSPGYMGDEQYF,TGTGCCAGCTCTCCGGGGTATATGGGGGACGAGCAGTACTTC
TRBV4-2,TRBJ2-7,TRBD2,.,CASSQEGGASYEQYF,TGTGCCAGCAGCCAAGAGGGAGGGGCCTCCTACGAGCAGTACTTC
TRBV3-1,TRBJ2-7,TRBD1,.,CASTTKGTGTNEQYF,TGTGCCAGCACTACGAAAGGGACAGGGACGAACGAGCAGTACTTC
TRBV4-2,TRBJ2-7,.,few,CASSQGLVGPLSYEQYF,TGTGCCAGCAGCCAAGGGCTAGTGGGACCTCTCTCCTACGAGCAGTACTTC
TRBV20-1,TRBJ2-5,TRBD1,.,CRPGQGETQYF,TGCAGGCCCGGACAGGGAGAGACCCAGTACTTC
TRBV3-1,TRBJ2-7,.,.,CASSQDHGEQYF,TGTGCCAGCAGCCAAGATCATGGCGAGCAGTACTTC
TRBV4-3,TRBJ1-6,.,.,CASSQDTWVLVSPLHF,TGCGCCAGCAGCCAAGATACGTGGGTACTGGTCTCACCCCTCCACTTT
TRBV11-3,TRBJ2-2,.,few,CASTQGPNTGELFF,TGTGCCAGCACCCAGGGACCAAACACCGGGGAGCTGTTTTTT
TRBV5-1,TRBJ2-3,TRBD2,.,CASSLDLRELTDTQYF,TGCGCCAGCAGCTTGGATCTGCGGGAGCTCACAGATACGCAGTATTTT
TRBV20-1,TRBJ1-5,TRBD1,.,CSGWQGDQPQHF,TGCAGTGGGTGGCAGGGGGACCAGCCCCAGCATTTT
TRBV5-1,TRBJ1-2,.,few,CASSLYSDSYGYTF,TGCGCCAGCAGCTTGTATTCAGATTCCTATGGCTACACCTTC
TRBV28,TRBJ2-7,.,.,CASSLVGTGSYEQYF,TGTGCCAGCAGTTTAGTCGGGACGGGGTCCTACGAGCAGTACTTC
TRBV10-3,TRBJ2-5,TRBD2,many,CAISDLTSGSGETQYF,TGTGCCATCAGTGATTTAACTAGCGGGAGCGGTGAGACCCAGTACTTC
TRBV7-8,TRBJ2-1,.,few,CASSLLGGEQFF,TGTGCCAGCAGCTTACTGGGGGGTGAGCAGTTCTTC
TRBV11-3,TRBJ2-7,TRBD1,few,CASSSGTENRYEQYF,TGTGCCAGCAGCTCAGGGACAGAGAATCGCTACGAGCAGTACTTC
TRBV7-2,TRBJ2-7,.,few,CASSLSSVRVYEQYF,TGTGCCAGCAGCTTATCGTCGGTAAGAGTCTACGAGCAGTACTTC
TRBV20-1,TRBJ1-6,.,.,CSATTALAYNSPLHF,TGCAGTGCTACGACAGCCCTCGCCTATAATTCACCCCTCCACTTT
TRBV5-1,TRBJ2-7,TRBD1,few,CASKRPGQGNEQYF,TGCGCCAGCAAGAGACCGGGACAGGGTAACGAGCAGTACTTC
TRBV12-3/TRBV12-4,TRBJ1-1,.,.,CASSLGGRPPNTEAFF,TGTGCCAGCAGTTTGGGGGGCCGGCCGCCAAACACTGAAGCTTTCTTT
TRBV25-1,TRBJ1-4,.,few,CASSVAGEKLFF,TGTGCCAGCAGTGTGGCGGGGGAAAAACTGTTTTTT
TRBV9,TRBJ1-1,TRBD1,many,CASSPKTTGVNTEAFF,TGTGCCAGCAGCCCAAAAACGACAGGGGTGAACACTGAAGCTTTCTTT
TRBV20-1,TRBJ2-3,.,.,CSACRSFTDTQYF,TGCAGTGCCTGCAGATCATTCACAGATACGCAGTATTTT
TRBV12-3/TRBV12-4,TRBJ1-2,.,few,CASSFVPSAKLMFGYTF,TGTGCCAGCAGTTTTGTCCCGAGCGCAAAGCTTATGTTTGGCTACACCTTC
TRBV28,TRBJ1-1,TRBD1,.,CASSLANGQGNTEAFF,TGTGCCAGCAGTTTAGCCAACGGACAGGGGAACACTGAAGCTTTCTTT
TRBV10-2,TRBJ2-5,TRBD2,few,CASSELGLAMETQYF,TGCGCCAGCAGTGAGTTGGGACTAGCAATGGAGACCCAGTACTTC
TRBV3-1,TRBJ1-1,TRBD1,few,CASSHPGTGLAEAFF,TGTGCCAGCAGCCACCCCGGGACAGGGTTAGCTGAAGCTTTCTTT
TRBV20-1,TRBJ2-7,TRBD2,.,CSAHSTSGAYEQYF,TGCAGTGCCCACTCTACTAGCGGGGCGTACGAGCAGTACTTC
TRBV4-1,TRBJ2-2,TRBD1,.,CASSQVVRGLSLSGELFF,TGCGCCAGCAGCCAAGTAGTCAGGGGGCTTTCTCTTTCCGGGGAGCTGTTTTTT
TRBV29-1,TRBJ2-5,TRBD1,many,CSVVAEATGKETQYF,TGCAGCGTTGTTGCCGAGGCGACAGGGAAAGAGACCCAGTACTTC
TRBV12-3/TRBV12-4,TRBJ2-5,.,.,CASSWSGGLGETQYF,TGTGCCAGCAGTTGGTCGGGGGGCCTTGGAGAGACCCAGTACTTC
TRBV12-3/TRBV12-4,TRBJ2-7,TRBD2,.,CASSAGGFYEQYF,TGTGCCAGCAGTGCGGGGGGTTTCTACGAGCAGTACTTC
TRBV4-3,TRBJ2-7,.,few,CASSQDFGYEQYF,TGCGCCAGCAGCCAAGATTTCGGATACGAGCAGTACTTC
TRBV12-3/TRBV12-4,TRBJ1-4,TRBD1,.,CASMSTGGANEKLFF,TGTGCCAGCATGTCGACAGGGGGCGCGAATGAAAAACTGTTTTTT
TRBV30,TRBJ2-4,.,few,CALRPARAKNIQYF,TGTGCCCTAAGACCTGCGAGGGCCAAAAACATTCAGTACTTC
TRBV9,TRBJ2-7,.,.,CASSGDLYEQYF,TGTGCCAGCAGCGGGGACTTATACGAGCAGTACTTC
TRBV28,TRBJ2-5,.,.,CASTQNLRGVWWQETQYF,TGTGCCAGCACGCAAAATCTCCGGGGTGTCTGGTGGCAAGAGACCCAGTACTTC
TRBV2,TRBJ2-1,TRBD2,few,CASSENSGVVEQFF,TGTGCCAGCAGTGAGAATAGCGGGGTAGTTGAGCAGTTCTTC
TRBV6-1,TRBJ1-1,.,few,CASSGGPNTEAFF,TGCGCCTCTTCGGGGGGCCCGAACACTGAAGCTTTCTTT
TRBV6-6,TRBJ1-2,.,.,CASRLGRDEGYTF,TGTGCCAGCAGGCTCGGGCGGGATGAGGGCTACACCTTC
TRBV28,TRBJ2-5,.,many,CASSYRQEETQYF,TGTGCCAGCAGCTATAGACAAGAAGAGACCCAGTACTTC